This TCR beta chain was retrieved from a study of T cell responses to AZD1222 COVID-19 vaccine. Clones were read by immunoSEQ multiplex PCR, and TCRdb kept only the in-frame ones, dropping some. The sample carries tens of thousands of clones, approximately 89% recorded once. This CDR3 contains 15 residues. V gave up 1 base and J gave up 6 bases; unmatched junction bases: 7. CDR1 and CDR2 (germline): MNHEY, SMNVEV (reference sequence). Concerning this clone itself: The target antigen is unknown.

The study, taken as a whole, reports: Donors skewed white British and female; clonal diversity was possibly underestimated. Distributed over spike, vaccine-associated CD4 TCRs predominated at 160-218 and 743-854.

Sequenced material: peripheral blood, taken on day 0 of MenACWY control vaccination. The TCR was taken from an adult in good health. The V and J genes are TRBV27 and TRBJ2-7; TRBD1 agrees at 9 bases. CDR3 in DNA: TGTGCCAGCAGTTTATGGGGACAGGGAGCCCCCGAGCAGTACTTC. Protein: CASSLWGQGAPEQYF.